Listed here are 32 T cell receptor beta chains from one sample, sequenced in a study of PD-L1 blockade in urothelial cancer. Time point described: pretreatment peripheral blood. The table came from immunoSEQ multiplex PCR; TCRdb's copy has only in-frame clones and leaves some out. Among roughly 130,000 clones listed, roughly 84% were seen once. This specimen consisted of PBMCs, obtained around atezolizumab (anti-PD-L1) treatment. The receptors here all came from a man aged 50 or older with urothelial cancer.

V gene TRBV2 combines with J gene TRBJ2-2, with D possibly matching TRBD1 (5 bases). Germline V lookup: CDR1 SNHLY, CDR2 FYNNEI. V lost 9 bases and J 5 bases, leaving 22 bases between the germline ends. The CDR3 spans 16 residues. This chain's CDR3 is CARSGAQDRKTGELFF. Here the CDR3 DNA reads TGTGCCAGATCTGGGGCACAGGATAGGAAAACCGGGGAGCTGTTTTTT.

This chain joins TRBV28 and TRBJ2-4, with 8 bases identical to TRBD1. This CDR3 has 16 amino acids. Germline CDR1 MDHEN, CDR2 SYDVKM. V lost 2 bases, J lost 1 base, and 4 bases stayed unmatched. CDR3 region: CASSLQGASAKNIQYF. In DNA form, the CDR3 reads TGTGCCAGCAGTTTACAGGGGGCGTCGGCCAAAAACATTCAGTACTTC. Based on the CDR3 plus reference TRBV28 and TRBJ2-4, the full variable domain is DVKVTQSSRYLVKRTGEKVFLECVQDMDHENMFWYRQDPGLGLRLIYFSYDVKMKEKGDIPEGYSVSREKKERFSLILESASTNQTSMYLCASSLQGASAKNIQYFGAGTRLSVL.

CDR3 nucleotides: TGTGCCATCAGGGACAGACAAAACATTCAGTACTTC. This gives the protein CAIRDRQNIQYF. The J gene is TRBJ2-4, the V gene TRBV10-3; possible D gene TRBD1, 6 bases. The CDR3 consists of 12 residues. Germline loops: CDR1 ENHRY, CDR2 SYGVKD. V lost 6 bases and J 5 bases, leaving 8 bases between the germline ends.

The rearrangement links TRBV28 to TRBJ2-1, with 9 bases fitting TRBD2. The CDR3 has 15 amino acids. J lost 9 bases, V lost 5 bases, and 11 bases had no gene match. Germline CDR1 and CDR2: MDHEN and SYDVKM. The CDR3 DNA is TGTGCCAGCAGTCTTATAGCGGGAGCTCAGGGTGAGCAGTTCTTC. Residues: CASSLIAGAQGEQFF. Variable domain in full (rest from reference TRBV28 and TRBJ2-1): DVKVTQSSRYLVKRTGEKVFLECVQDMDHENMFWYRQDPGLGLRLIYFSYDVKMKEKGDIPEGYSVSREKKERFSLILESASTNQTSMYLCASSLIAGAQGEQFFGPGTRLTVL.

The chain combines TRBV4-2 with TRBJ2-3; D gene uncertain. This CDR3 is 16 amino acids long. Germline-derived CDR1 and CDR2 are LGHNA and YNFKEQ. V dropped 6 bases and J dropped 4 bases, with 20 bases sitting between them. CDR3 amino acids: CASSPLGRPRADTQYF. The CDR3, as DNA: TGTGCCAGCAGTCCCCTCGGTCGACCCCGGGCAGATACGCAGTATTTT.

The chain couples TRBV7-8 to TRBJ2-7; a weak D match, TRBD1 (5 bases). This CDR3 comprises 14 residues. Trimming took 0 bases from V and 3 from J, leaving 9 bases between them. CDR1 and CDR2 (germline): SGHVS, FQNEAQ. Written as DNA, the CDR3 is TGTGCCAGCAGCTTAGCGAGACAGATCTACGAGCAGTACTTC. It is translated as CASSLARQIYEQYF.

The CDR3 DNA reads TGCGCCAGCAGCCAAGGGTATGGAGACCTCCAAGAGACCCAGTACTTC. Translation gives CASSQGYGDLQETQYF. The V gene is TRBV4-1, the J gene TRBJ2-5, with D unclear. The CDR3 sequence is 16 residues long. V was pared by 1 base and J by 1 base, with 13 bases between. Germline CDR1 and CDR2: MGHRA and YSYEKL.

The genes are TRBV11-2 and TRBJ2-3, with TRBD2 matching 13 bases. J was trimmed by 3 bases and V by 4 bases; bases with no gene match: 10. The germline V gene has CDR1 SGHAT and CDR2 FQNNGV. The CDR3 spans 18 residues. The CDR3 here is CASSSSLGLAGLTDTQYF. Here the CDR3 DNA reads TGTGCCAGCAGCTCTAGTCTGGGACTAGCGGGATTGACAGATACGCAGTATTTT.

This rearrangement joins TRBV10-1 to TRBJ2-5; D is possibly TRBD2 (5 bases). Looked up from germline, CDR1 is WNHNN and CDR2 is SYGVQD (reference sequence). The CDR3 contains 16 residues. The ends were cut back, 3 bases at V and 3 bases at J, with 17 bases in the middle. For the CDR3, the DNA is TGCGCCAGCAGTGAAGTTAGAGGGAACTCAAAAGAGACCCAGTACTTC. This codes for CASSEVRGNSKETQYF.

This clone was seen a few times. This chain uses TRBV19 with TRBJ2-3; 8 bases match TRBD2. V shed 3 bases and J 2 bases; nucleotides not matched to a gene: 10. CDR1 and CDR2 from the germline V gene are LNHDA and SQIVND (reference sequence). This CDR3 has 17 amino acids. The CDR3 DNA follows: TGTGCCAGTAGTATCCGGGGGGGCGGGGGAAACACAGATACGCAGTATTTT. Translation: CASSIRGGGGNTDTQYF.

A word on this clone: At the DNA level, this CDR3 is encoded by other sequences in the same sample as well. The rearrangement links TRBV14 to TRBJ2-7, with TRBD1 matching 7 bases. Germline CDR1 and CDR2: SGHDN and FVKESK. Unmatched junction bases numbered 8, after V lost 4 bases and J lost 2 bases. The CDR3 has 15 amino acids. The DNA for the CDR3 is TGTGCCAGCAGCCCGAAGGACAGGCCGACCTACGAGCAGTACTTC. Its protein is CASSPKDRPTYEQYF.

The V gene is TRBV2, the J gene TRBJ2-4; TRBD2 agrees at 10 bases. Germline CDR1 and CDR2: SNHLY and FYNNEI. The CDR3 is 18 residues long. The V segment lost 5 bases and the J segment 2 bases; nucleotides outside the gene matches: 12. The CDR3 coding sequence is TGTGCCAGCAGTTTAAGCGGGAGGGGGGTGATGACCAAAAACATTCAGTACTTC. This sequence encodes CASSLSGRGVMTKNIQYF.

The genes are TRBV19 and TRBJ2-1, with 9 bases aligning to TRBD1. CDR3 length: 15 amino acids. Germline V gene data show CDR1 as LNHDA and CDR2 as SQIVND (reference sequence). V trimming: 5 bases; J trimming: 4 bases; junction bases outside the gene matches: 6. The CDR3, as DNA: TGTGCCAGTAGTGTCACAGGGGGCGCATACAATGAGCAGTTCTTC. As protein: CASSVTGGAYNEQFF. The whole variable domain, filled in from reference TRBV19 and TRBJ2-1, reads DGGITQSPKYLFRKEGQNVTLSCEQNLNHDAMYWYRQDPGQGLRLIYYSQIVNDFQKGDIAEGYSVSREKKESFPLTVTSAQKNPTAFYLCASSVTGGAYNEQFFGPGTRLTVL.

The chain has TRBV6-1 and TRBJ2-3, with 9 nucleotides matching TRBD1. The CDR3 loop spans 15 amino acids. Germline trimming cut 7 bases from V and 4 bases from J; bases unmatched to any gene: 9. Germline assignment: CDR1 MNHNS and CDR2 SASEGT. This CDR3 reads CASTYQDRGADTQYF. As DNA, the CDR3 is TGTGCCAGCACCTATCAGGACAGGGGTGCAGATACGCAGTATTTT.

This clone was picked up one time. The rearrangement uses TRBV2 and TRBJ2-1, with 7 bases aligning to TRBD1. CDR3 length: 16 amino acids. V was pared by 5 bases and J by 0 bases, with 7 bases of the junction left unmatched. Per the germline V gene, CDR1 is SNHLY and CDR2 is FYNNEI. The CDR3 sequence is CASSTQGVSSYNEQFF. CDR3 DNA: TGTGCCAGCAGTACCCAGGGGGTGAGCTCCTACAATGAGCAGTTCTTC.

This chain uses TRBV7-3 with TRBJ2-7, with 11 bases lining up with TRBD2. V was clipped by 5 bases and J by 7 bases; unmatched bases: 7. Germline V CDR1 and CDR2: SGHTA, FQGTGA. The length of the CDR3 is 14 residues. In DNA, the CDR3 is TGTGCCAGCAGCCCACTAGCGGGAGCTGAAGAGCAGTACTTC. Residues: CASSPLAGAEEQYF.

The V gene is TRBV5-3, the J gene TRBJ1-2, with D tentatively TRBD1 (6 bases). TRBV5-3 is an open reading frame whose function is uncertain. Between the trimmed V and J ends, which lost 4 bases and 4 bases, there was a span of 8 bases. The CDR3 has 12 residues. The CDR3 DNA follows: TGTGCCAGAAGCCGGACAGCCTATGGCTACACCTTC. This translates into CARSRTAYGYTF.

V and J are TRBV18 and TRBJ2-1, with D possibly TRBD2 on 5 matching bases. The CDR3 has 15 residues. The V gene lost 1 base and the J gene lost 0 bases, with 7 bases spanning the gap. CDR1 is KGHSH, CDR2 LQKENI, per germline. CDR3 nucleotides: TGTGCCAGCTCACCACTTGGGAGCTCCTACAATGAGCAGTTCTTC. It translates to CASSPLGSSYNEQFF.

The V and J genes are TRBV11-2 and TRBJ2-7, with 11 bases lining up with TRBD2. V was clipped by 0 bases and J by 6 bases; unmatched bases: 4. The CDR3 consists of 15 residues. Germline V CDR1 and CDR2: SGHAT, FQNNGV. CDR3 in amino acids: CASSLELAGVSEQYF. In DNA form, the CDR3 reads TGTGCCAGCAGCTTAGAACTAGCGGGAGTTAGCGAGCAGTACTTC.

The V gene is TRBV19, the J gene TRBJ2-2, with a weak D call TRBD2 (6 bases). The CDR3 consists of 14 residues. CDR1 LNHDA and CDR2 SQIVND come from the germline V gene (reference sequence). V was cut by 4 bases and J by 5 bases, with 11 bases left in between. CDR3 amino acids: CASSSAGYTGELFF. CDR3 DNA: TGTGCCAGTAGTAGTGCGGGATATACCGGGGAGCTGTTTTTT.

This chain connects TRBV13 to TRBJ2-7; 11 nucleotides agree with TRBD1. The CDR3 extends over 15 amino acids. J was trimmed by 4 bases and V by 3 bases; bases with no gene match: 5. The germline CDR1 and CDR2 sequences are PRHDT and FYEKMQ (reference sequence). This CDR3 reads CASSFWGTGGYEQYF. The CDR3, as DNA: TGTGCCAGCAGCTTTTGGGGGACAGGGGGATACGAGCAGTACTTC.

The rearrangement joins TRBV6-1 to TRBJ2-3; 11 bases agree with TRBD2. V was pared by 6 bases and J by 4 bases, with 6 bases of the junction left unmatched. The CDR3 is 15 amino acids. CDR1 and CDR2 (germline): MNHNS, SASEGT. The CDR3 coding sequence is TGTGCCAGCAGGAGGGTAGCGGGAGGGCCAGATACGCAGTATTTT. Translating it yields CASRRVAGGPDTQYF.

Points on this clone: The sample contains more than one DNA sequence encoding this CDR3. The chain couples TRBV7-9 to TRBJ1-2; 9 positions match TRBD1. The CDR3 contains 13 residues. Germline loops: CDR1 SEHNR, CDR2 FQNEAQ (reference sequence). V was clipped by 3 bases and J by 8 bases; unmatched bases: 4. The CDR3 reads CASSLGQGYGYTF. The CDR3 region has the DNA TGTGCCAGCAGCTTGGGACAGGGCTACGGCTACACCTTC.

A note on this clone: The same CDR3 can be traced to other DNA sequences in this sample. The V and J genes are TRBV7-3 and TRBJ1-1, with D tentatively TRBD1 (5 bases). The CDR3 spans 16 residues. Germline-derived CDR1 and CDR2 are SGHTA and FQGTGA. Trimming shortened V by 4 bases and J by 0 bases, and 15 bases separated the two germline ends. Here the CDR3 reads CASSSTGGRMNTEAFF. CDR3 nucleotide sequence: TGTGCCAGCAGCTCCACGGGGGGGAGGATGAACACTGAAGCTTTCTTT.

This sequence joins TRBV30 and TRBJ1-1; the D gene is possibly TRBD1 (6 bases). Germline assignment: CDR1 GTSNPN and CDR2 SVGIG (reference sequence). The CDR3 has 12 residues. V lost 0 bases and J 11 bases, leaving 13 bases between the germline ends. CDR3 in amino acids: CAWSVQGGEAFF. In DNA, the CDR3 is TGTGCCTGGAGTGTACAGGGCGGAGAGGCTTTCTTT.

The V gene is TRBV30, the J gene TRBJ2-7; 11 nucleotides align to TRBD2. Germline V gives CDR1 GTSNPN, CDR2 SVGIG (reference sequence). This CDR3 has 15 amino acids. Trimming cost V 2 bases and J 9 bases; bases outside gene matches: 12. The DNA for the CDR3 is TGTGCCTGGAGTTATGGACTAGCGGGTGCTGGTTGGCAGTACTTC. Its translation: CAWSYGLAGAGWQYF.

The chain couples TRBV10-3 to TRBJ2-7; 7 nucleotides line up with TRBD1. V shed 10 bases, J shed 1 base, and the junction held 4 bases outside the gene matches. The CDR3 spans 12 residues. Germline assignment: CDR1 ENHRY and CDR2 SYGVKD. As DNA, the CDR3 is TGTGCCACCGGGACAGAATCCTACGAGCAGTACTTC. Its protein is CATGTESYEQYF.

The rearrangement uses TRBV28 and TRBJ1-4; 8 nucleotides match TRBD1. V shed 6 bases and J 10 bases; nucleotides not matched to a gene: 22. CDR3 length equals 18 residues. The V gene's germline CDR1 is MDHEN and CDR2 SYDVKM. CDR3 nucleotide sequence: TGTGCCAGCAGGCCTCCATCGGGCAGGGGGCGCAACAGGGTAAAACTGTTTTTT. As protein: CASRPPSGRGRNRVKLFF. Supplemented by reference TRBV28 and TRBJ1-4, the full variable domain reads DVKVTQSSRYLVKRTGEKVFLECVQDMDHENMFWYRQDPGLGLRLIYFSYDVKMKEKGDIPEGYSVSREKKERFSLILESASTNQTSMYLCASRPPSGRGRNRVKLFFGSGTQLSVL.

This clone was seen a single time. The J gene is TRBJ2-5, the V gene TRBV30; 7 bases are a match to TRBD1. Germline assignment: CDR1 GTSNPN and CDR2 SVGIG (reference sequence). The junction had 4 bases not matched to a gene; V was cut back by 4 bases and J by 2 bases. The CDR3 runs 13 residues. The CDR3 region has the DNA TGTGCCTGGATGAACAGGGGACAAGAGACCCAGTACTTC. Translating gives CAWMNRGQETQYF.

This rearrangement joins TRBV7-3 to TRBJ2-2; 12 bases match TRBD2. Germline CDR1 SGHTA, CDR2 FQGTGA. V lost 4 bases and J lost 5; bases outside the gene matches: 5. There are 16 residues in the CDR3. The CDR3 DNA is TGTGCCAGCAGCTCCTTCGGGACTAGCGGGACCGGGGAGCTGTTTTTT. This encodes CASSSFGTSGTGELFF.

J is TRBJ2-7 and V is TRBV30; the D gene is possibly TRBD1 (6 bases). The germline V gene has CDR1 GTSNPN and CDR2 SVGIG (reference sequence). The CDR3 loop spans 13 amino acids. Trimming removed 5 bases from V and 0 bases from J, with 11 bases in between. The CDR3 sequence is CAWGTKHSYEQYF. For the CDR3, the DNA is TGTGCCTGGGGGACAAAGCACTCCTACGAGCAGTACTTC.

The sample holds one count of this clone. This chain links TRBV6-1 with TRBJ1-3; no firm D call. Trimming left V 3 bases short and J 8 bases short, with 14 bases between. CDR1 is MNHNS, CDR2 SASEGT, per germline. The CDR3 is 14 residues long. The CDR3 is CASSEGGQLDTIYF. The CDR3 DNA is TGTGCCAGCAGTGAGGGAGGGCAGTTAGACACCATATATTTT.